This T cell receptor (beta chain) was sequenced during a study of blood T cell repertoires in COVID-19. In the authors' workflow: The authors estimated nucleated cell counts from reference gene primer amplification. Sequencing used immunoSEQ multiplex PCR; TCRdb keeps in-frame clones, though not all of them. That table is the source of V, J and clone size, and D and trimming were worked out from the DNA. This table has approximately 71,000 clones, roughly 86% appearing once. V was shortened by 5 bases and J by 0 bases, with 6 bases between the two germline ends. This CDR3 spans 13 amino acids. CDR1 and CDR2 from the germline V gene are SEHNR and FQNEAQ (reference sequence).

The sequence was obtained from a middle-aged man with acute or convalescent COVID-19. This rearrangement joins TRBV7-9 to TRBJ2-3; D not resolved. Sequenced: peripheral blood. The CDR3 is CASSAGSTDTQYF. Written as DNA, the CDR3 is TGTGCCAGCAGCGCAGGTAGCACAGATACGCAGTATTTT.